A single sample is the source of the 7 T cell receptor beta chains below, sequenced in a study of somatic mutations in cytotoxic T cells in rheumatoid arthritis. TCRdb's copy holds only in-frame clones and misses some; the assay was immunoSEQ multiplex PCR. Of some 14,000 clones listed, about 93% are singletons. The sequenced sample consisted of CD4+ T cells sorted from blood. These receptors were taken from a man aged 70 or older with rheumatoid arthritis.

This clone occurred once. This sequence joins TRBV11-2 and TRBJ2-1, with 8 bases matching TRBD1. This CDR3 region has 15 residues. Germline V gene data show CDR1 as SGHAT and CDR2 as FQNNGV. The V gene end was trimmed by 6 bases and the J gene end by 2 bases; junction bases not matched to a gene: 6. Written as DNA, the CDR3 is TGTGCCAGCAGATCCGACAGGGGAACCTACAATGAGCAGTTCTTC. It encodes CASRSDRGTYNEQFF.

With respect to this clone: It differs at one base from a far larger clone, so likely a read error. The CDR3 spells CATSYATGENTIYF. The CDR3 DNA is TGTGCCACCAGTTACGCCACAGGCGAAAACACCATATATTTT. The chain recombines TRBV6-5 with TRBJ1-3; tentative D call: TRBD1 (5 bases). The germline V gene encodes CDR1 MNHEY and CDR2 SVGAGI. This CDR3 region has 14 residues.

V and J are TRBV5-1 and TRBJ1-2; TRBD1 matches 9 bases. The length of the CDR3 is 14 residues. Trimming cost V 6 bases and J 1 base; bases outside gene matches: 4. CDR1 SGHRS and CDR2 YFSETQ come from the germline V gene. CDR3 DNA sequence: TGCGCCAGCAATAAGGACAGGGGTAACTATGGCTACACCTTC. Its translation: CASNKDRGNYGYTF.

The genes are TRBV19 and TRBJ1-2; TRBD1 is a possible D gene (6 bases). With 4 bases removed from V and 2 bases from J, the gap between germline ends came to 8 bases. The CDR3 extends over 13 amino acids. From germline, CDR1 is LNHDA and CDR2 SQIVND (reference sequence). The chain's CDR3 is CASSRQENYGYTF. DNA for the CDR3: TGTGCCAGTAGTAGACAGGAGAACTATGGCTACACCTTC.

A single count supports this clone. CDR3 loop: CASSEGGDTDTQYF. CDR3 in DNA: TGCGCCAGCAGCGAGGGAGGGGACACAGATACGCAGTATTTT. V is TRBV5-1 and J is TRBJ2-3; 7 bases line up with TRBD2. Losses at the gene ends were 4 bases for V and 2 bases for J; bases not matched to a gene: 4. The CDR3 consists of 14 residues. Germline V gene data show CDR1 as SGHRS and CDR2 as YFSETQ.

The chain recombines TRBV6-1 with TRBJ2-5; weak D call: TRBD1 (6 bases). The J call may be wrong; the DNA end is better matched by TRBJ2-7. CDR3 length equals 13 residues. Germline values: CDR1 MNHNS, CDR2 SASEGT. CDR3 nucleotides: TGTGCCAGCAGTGAGACAGGAACCTACGAGCAGTACTTC. Translated: CASSETGTYEQYF.

The chain carries TRBV4-1 and TRBJ2-5; D is possibly TRBD1 (5 bases). The V gene lost 1 base and the J gene lost 0 bases, with 9 bases spanning the gap. Germline V CDR1 and CDR2: MGHRA, YSYEKL. This CDR3 is 15 amino acids long. This CDR3 is CASSQGQGNQETQYF. In DNA, the CDR3 is TGCGCCAGCAGCCAAGGGCAGGGTAACCAAGAGACCCAGTACTTC.